This TCR beta chain was identified in a study of shared clonotypes between healthy human individuals. Background on the study: Each donor's CD8 memory used one plate, CD8 naive two, each CD4 subset three. Study-level results: The donor pool, a small one, limited the genetic and exposure-history diversity represented.

Sequencing was performed with immunoSEQ multiplex PCR; in TCRdb, only in-frame clones are kept and a portion is missing. The sample has about 230,000 clones, 65% to 70% seen once. In the case of this clone: Its target is unknown.

The length of the CDR3 is 15 residues. After removal of 4 bases from V and 4 bases from J, the junction contained 6 bases not matched to a gene. Germline CDR1 is SQVTM and CDR2 is ANQGSEA. Within Nashville, Tennessee resided all donors, each a Caucasian adult. Partitioning of CD4+ cells yielded a CD45RA+ naive subset and a CD45RA-negative memory subset. The chain couples TRBV29-1 to TRBJ2-7, with 14 bases aligning to TRBD2. Sequenced material: memory CD4+ T cells sorted from blood. Regarding subset: CD45RA-negative fraction. This TCR was sampled from a man aged 25-45 years in good health. This chain's CDR3 is CSVVGLAGVGYEQYF. For the CDR3, the DNA is TGCAGCGTTGTGGGACTAGCGGGAGTTGGATACGAGCAGTACTTC.